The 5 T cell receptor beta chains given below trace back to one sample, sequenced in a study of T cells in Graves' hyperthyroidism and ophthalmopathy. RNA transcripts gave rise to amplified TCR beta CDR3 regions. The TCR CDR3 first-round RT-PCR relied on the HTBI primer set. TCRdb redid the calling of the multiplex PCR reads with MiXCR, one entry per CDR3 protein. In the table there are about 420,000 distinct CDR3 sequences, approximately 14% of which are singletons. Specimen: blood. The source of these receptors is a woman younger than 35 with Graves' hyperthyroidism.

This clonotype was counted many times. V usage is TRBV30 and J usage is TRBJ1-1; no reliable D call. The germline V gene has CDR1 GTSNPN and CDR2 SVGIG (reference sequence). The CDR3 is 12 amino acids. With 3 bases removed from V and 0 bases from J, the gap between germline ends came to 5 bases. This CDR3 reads CAWSPLNTEAFF. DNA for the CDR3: TGTGCCTGGAGCCCGTTGAACACTGAAGCTTTCTTT.

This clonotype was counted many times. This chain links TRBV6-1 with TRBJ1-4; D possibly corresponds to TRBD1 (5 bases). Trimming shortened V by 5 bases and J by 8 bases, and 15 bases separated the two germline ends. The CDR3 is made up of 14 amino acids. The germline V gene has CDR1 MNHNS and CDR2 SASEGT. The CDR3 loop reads CASSKDAGGEKLFF. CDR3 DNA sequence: TGTGCCAGCAGTAAGGACGCTGGGGGAGAAAAACTGTTTTTT.

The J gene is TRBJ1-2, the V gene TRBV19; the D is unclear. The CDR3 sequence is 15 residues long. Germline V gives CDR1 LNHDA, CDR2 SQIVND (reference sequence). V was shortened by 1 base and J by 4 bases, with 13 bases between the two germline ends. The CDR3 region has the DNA TGTGCCAGTAGTATAGGCCACCCAGGTGCCTATGGCTACACCTTC. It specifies CASSIGHPGAYGYTF.

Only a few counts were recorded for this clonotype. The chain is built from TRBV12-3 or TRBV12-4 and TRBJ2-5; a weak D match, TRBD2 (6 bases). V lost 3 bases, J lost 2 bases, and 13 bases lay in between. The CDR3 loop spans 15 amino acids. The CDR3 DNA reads TGTGCCAGCAGTTTCGGGCTAGCGATACAAGAGACCCAGTACTTC. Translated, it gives CASSFGLAIQETQYF.

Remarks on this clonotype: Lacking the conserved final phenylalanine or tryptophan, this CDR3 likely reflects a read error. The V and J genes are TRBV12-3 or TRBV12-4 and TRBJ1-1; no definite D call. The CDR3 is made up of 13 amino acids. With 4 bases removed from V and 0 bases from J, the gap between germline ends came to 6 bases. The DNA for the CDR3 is TGTGCCAGCAGTTACACACTGAACACTGAAGCTTTCTCT. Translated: CASSYTLNTEAFS.